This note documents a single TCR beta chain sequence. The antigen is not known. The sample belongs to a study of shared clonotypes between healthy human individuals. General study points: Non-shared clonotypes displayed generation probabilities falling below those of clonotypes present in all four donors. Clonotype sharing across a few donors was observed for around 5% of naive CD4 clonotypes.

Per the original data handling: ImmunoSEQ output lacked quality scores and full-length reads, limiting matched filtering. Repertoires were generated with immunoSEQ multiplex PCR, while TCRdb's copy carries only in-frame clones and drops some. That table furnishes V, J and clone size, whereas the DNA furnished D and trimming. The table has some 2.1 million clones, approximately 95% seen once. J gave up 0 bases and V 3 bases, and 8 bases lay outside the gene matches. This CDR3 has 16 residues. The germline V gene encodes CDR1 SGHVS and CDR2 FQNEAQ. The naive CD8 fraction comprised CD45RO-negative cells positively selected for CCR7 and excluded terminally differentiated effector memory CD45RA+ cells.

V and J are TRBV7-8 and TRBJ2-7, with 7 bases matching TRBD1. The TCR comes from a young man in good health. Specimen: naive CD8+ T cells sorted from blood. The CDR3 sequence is CASSFSRQGLSYEQYF. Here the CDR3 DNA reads TGTGCCAGCAGCTTCTCTAGACAGGGTCTCTCCTACGAGCAGTACTTC.